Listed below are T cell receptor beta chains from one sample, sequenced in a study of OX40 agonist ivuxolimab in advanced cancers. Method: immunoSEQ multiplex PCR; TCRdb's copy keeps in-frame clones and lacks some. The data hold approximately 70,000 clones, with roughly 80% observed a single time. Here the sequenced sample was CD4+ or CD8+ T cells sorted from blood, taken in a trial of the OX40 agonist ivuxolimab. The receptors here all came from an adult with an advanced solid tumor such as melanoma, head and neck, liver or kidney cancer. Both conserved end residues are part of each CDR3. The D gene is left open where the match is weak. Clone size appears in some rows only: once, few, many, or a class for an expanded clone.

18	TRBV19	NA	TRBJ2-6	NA	TGTGCCAGTAGTACCCCTCAACGGGCGGGATCTGGGGCCAACGTCCTGACTTTC	CASSTPQRAGSGANVLTF
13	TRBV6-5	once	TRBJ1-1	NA	TGTGCCAGCAGTCCCCCCAAGAACACTGAAGCTTTCTTT	CASSPPKNTEAFF
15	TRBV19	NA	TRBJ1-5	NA	TGTGCCAGTAGTATAGTTCGGAGGAGGACTCAGCCCCAGCATTTT	CASSIVRRRTQPQHF
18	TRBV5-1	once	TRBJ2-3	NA	TGCGCCAGCAGCTTGGAAGGGGTCCCTCGCCTCAGCACAGATACGCAGTATTTT	CASSLEGVPRLSTDTQYF
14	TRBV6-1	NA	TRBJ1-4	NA	TGTGCCAGCAGTGTACAGGGTAATGGGGAAAAACTGTTTTTT	CASSVQGNGEKLFF
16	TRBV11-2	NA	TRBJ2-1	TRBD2	TGTGCCAGCAGCATCGCTAGCGGGGGGTTTGGTAATGAGCAGTTCTTC	CASSIASGGFGNEQFF
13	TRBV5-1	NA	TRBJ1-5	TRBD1	TGCGCCAGCAGGGACAGGGTTCTTCAGCCCCAGCATTTT	CASRDRVLQPQHF
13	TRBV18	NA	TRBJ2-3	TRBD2	TGTGCCAGCTCGCTCGGGGGGGCAGATACGCAGTATTTT	CASSLGGADTQYF
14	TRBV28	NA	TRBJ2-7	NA	TGTGCCAGCATTAAGGGTTCCCTCTCCTACGAGCAGTACTTC	CASIKGSLSYEQYF
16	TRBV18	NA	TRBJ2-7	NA	TGTGCCAGCTCACCACGGGACAACCTTTTCTCCTACGAGCAGTACTTC	CASSPRDNLFSYEQYF
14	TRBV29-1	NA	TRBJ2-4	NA	TGCAGCGGGAGGGACAGCTCAGCCAAAAACATTCAGTACTTC	CSGRDSSAKNIQYF
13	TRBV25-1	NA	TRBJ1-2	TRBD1	TGTGCCAGCAGAGGACAGGGGGCGAATGGCTACACCTTC	CASRGQGANGYTF
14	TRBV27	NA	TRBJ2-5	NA	TGTGCCAGCAGTCCTCTAGGGGAAGGGGAGACCCAGTACTTC	CASSPLGEGETQYF
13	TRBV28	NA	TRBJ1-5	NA	TGTGCCAGCAACGCTGACGGCCTTACGCCCCAGCATTTT	CASNADGLTPQHF
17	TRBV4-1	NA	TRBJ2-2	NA	TGCGCCAGCAGCCAAGATCGCTCCGCAGCAGGAGAAGGGGAGCTGTTTTTT	CASSQDRSAAGEGELFF
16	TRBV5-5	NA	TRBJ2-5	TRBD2	TGTGCCAGCAGCTTGGGTCTAGCGGCCAACCAAGAGACCCAGTACTTC	CASSLGLAANQETQYF
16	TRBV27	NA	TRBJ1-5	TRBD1	TGTGCCAGCAGTCCCCGACAGGGACTAGGCAATCAGCCCCAGCATTTT	CASSPRQGLGNQPQHF
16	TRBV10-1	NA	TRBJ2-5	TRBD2	TGCGCCAGCAGTGAGGGACTAGCGGGGGGGCAAGAGACCCAGTACTTC	CASSEGLAGGQETQYF
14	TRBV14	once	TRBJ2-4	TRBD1	TGTGCCAGCAGCCTGGACAGGGTTGTGAACATTCAGTACTTC	CASSLDRVVNIQYF
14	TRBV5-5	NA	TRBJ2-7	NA	TGTGCCAGCAGCTTTCTCGGGGGTCCCTACGAGCAGTACTTC	CASSFLGGPYEQYF
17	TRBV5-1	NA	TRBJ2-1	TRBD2	TGCGCCAGCAGCTTCAGACTAGCGGGGGGACCTTACAATGAGCAGTTCTTC	CASSFRLAGGPYNEQFF
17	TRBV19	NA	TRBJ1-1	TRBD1	TGTGCCAGTAGTATAGATGGATTGGACAGGTTGAACACTGAAGCTTTCTTT	CASSIDGLDRLNTEAFF
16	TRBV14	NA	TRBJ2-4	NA	TGTGCCAGCAGCCCCGGGGGTTTCATAGCCAAAAACATTCAGTACTTC	CASSPGGFIAKNIQYF
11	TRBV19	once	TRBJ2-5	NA	TGTGCCAGTAGCTTCGGGGGGACAGAGTACTTC	CASSFGGTEYF
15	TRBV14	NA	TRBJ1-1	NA	TGTGCCAGCAGCCAAGAACTGGGGGCGAGGACTGAAGCTTTCTTT	CASSQELGARTEAFF
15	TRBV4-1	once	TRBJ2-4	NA	TGCGCCAGCAGCCACACTACTAGCCGAGAAAACATTCAGTACTTC	CASSHTTSRENIQYF
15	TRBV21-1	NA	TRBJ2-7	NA	TGTGCCAGCGGCTTAATCGACAGGCCATCCTACGAGCAGTACTTC	CASGLIDRPSYEQYF
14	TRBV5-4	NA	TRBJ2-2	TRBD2	TGTGCCAGCAGAACGGGGGGGCACACCGGGGAGCTGTTTTTT	CASRTGGHTGELFF
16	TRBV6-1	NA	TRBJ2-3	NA	TGTGCCAGCAGTGAATACTACCCGGGGAGCACAGATACGCAGTATTTT	CASSEYYPGSTDTQYF
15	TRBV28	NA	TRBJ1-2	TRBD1	TGTGCCAGCAGCCCCCCCCACGGACAGGGAGATGGCTACACCTTC	CASSPPHGQGDGYTF
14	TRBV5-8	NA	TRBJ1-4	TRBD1	TGTGCCAGCAGCGACGGACAGGGATATGAAAAACTGTTTTTT	CASSDGQGYEKLFF
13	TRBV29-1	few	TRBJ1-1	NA	TGCAGCGTTGCAGCCGGACCGAACACTGAAGCTTTCTTT	CSVAAGPNTEAFF
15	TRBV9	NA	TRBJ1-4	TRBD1	TGTGCCAGCAGTCGACAGGGGGCAACTAATGAAAAACTGTTTTTT	CASSRQGATNEKLFF
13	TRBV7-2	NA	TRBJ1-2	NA	TGTGCCAGCAGCGTAGACAGTTATAGGGGCTACACCTTC	CASSVDSYRGYTF
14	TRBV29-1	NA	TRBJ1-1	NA	TGCAGCGTTGAAGATCTTAAAGGGATAACTGAAGCTTTCTTT	CSVEDLKGITEAFF
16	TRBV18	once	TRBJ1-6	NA	TGTGCCAGCTCACCATCCCCTCAGGACTCTAATTCACCCCTCCACTTT	CASSPSPQDSNSPLHF
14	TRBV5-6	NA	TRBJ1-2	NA	TGTGCCAGCAGCTTGGCGGGGGAGAACTATGGCTACACCTTC	CASSLAGENYGYTF
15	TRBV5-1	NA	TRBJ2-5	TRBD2	TGCGCCAGCAGCTTGGCAGGCGGGGGTGTGGAGACCCAGTACTTC	CASSLAGGGVETQYF
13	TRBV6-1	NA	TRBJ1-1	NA	TGTGCCACCCTAGACCAAGTGAACACTGAAGCTTTCTTT	CATLDQVNTEAFF
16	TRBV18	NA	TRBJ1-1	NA	TGTGCCAGCTCACCTTCAGGGGCCGCCCTGAACACTGAAGCTTTCTTT	CASSPSGAALNTEAFF
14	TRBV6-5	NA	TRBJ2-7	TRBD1	TGTGCCAGCAGTTATGATCCAGGGGGCGGCGAGCAGTACTTC	CASSYDPGGGEQYF
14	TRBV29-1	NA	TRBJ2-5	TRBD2	TGCAGCGCCTTTAGCGGGGGGTACCAAGAGACCCAGTACTTC	CSAFSGGYQETQYF
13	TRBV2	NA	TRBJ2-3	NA	TGTGCCAGCAGCTCGGAGGGGGCAGATACGCAGTATTTT	CASSSEGADTQYF
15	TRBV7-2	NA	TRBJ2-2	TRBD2	TGTGCCAGCAGCCCCCGGACTAGTAACACCGGGGAGCTGTTTTTT	CASSPRTSNTGELFF